The 17 T cell receptor beta chains below come from one sample, sequenced in a study of cytomegalovirus exposure and HLA in healthy donors. Amplification used 60 Vbeta primers and 13 Jbeta primers. Sequencing was performed with immunoSEQ multiplex PCR; in TCRdb, only in-frame clones are kept and a portion is missing. This sample's table has 200,000 or so clones. Sequencing was done on a sample of PBMCs. The receptor set was obtained from a girl aged 2-10 years in good health and CMV-seropositive.

The chain joins TRBV2 to TRBJ1-4; 8 bases match TRBD1. This CDR3 has 15 residues. The V gene's germline CDR1 is SNHLY and CDR2 FYNNEI. The trim removed 4 bases at V and 5 bases at J, leaving 6 bases unmatched. CDR3 in amino acids: CASSVGRTGNEKLFF. CDR3 DNA: TGTGCCAGCAGTGTCGGTCGGACAGGGAATGAAAAACTGTTTTTT.

This sequence joins TRBV6-5 and TRBJ2-7; TRBD2 matches 7 bases. V lost 11 bases to trimming and J lost 0 bases; unmatched junction nucleotides: 10. The germline gives CDR1 MNHEY, CDR2 SVGAGI. This CDR3 has 14 amino acids. The CDR3 DNA is TGTGCCGCCGGTGGTACTAGCGACTCCTACGAGCAGTACTTC. Residues: CAAGGTSDSYEQYF.

The rearrangement joins TRBV10-3 to TRBJ2-7, with a weak D call TRBD1 (6 bases). The CDR3 runs to 18 residues. Trimming stripped 0 bases from V and 0 bases from J, with 18 bases between. The germline V gene has CDR1 ENHRY and CDR2 SYGVKD. CDR3 protein: CAISESGVDRQSSYEQYF. CDR3 DNA: TGTGCCATCAGTGAGTCAGGGGTCGACAGGCAAAGCTCCTACGAGCAGTACTTC.

V and J are TRBV11-2 and TRBJ2-3; D is perhaps TRBD2 (6 bases). V lost 4 bases to trimming and J lost 2 bases, with 13 bases between them. The CDR3 sequence is 15 residues long. Per germline, CDR1 SGHAT and CDR2 FQNNGV. The CDR3 coding sequence is TGTGCCAGCAGCTGGGGGGACGGTGACACAGATACGCAGTATTTT. This gives the protein CASSWGDGDTDTQYF.

The chain employs TRBV10-3 and TRBJ2-3; D unclear. V was pared by 10 bases and J by 4 bases, with 9 bases between. CDR3 length: 11 amino acids. The germline gives CDR1 ENHRY, CDR2 SYGVKD. The chain's CDR3 is CATMSADTQYF. In DNA, the CDR3 is TGTGCCACCATGAGTGCAGATACGCAGTATTTT.

The chain uses TRBV25-1 and TRBJ1-2; 10 bases are shared with TRBD1. Germline CDR1 and CDR2: MGHDK and SYGVNS. V trimming: 4 bases; J trimming: 4 bases; junction bases outside the gene matches: 0. The CDR3 is 13 amino acids. This CDR3 is CASSGTGGYGYTF. Here the CDR3 DNA reads TGTGCCAGCAGTGGGACAGGGGGCTATGGCTACACCTTC.

The rearrangement links TRBV7-9 to TRBJ1-1; D may be TRBD1 (5 bases). This CDR3 has 15 amino acids. The V end lost 1 base, the J end lost 3 bases, and 12 bases lay between the germline ends. CDR1 is SEHNR, CDR2 FQNEAQ, per germline (reference sequence). The CDR3 loop is CASSLVSGVDTEAFF. Here the CDR3 DNA reads TGTGCCAGCAGCTTAGTCTCGGGGGTAGACACTGAAGCTTTCTTT.

The chain carries TRBV5-4 and TRBJ2-1; 8 bases agree with TRBD2. Germline trimming cut 4 bases from V and 6 bases from J; bases unmatched to any gene: 9. The CDR3 extends over 15 amino acids. Germline V lookup: CDR1 SGHNT, CDR2 YYREEE (reference sequence). CDR3 coding DNA: TGTGCCAGCAGCCACGGGAGGGCCCTTTTCAATGAGCAGTTCTTC. It specifies CASSHGRALFNEQFF.

The rearrangement links TRBV6-6 to TRBJ1-1; 7 bases fit TRBD1. Trimming cost V 4 bases and J 4 bases; bases outside gene matches: 12. Germline lookup yields CDR1 MNHNY and CDR2 SVGAGI (reference sequence). The CDR3 totals 16 residues. The CDR3 bases are TGTGCCAGCAGTTCACCGGGACAGAGGGGATTCACTGAAGCTTTCTTT. Residues: CASSSPGQRGFTEAFF.

The chain has TRBV10-1 and TRBJ2-2; D remains ambiguous. The germline CDR1 and CDR2 sequences are WNHNN and SYGVQD (reference sequence). CDR3 length equals 14 residues. Trimming removed 6 bases from V and 5 bases from J, with 13 bases in between. The CDR3 loop is CASSAPHKTGELFF. For the CDR3, the DNA is TGCGCCAGCAGCGCCCCCCACAAAACCGGGGAGCTGTTTTTT.

The V and J genes are TRBV27 and TRBJ1-5, with a tentative D call TRBD1 (5 bases). Per germline, CDR1 MNHEY and CDR2 SMNVEV (reference sequence). This CDR3 comprises 15 residues. V lost 6 bases and J lost 4, with 16 bases in between. CDR3: CASSLPPGTNQPQHF. CDR3 DNA: TGTGCCAGCAGCCTACCCCCGGGGACTAATCAGCCCCAGCATTTT.

The chain employs TRBV25-1 and TRBJ1-1; a possible D gene is TRBD1 (6 bases). The CDR3 runs to 15 residues. Germline V gene lookup returns CDR1 MGHDK and CDR2 SYGVNS. V was shortened by 2 bases and J by 4 bases, with 14 bases between the two germline ends. The CDR3 sequence: CASSEGGGSFTEAFF. The CDR3 DNA follows: TGTGCCAGCAGTGAAGGGGGGGGCTCGTTCACTGAAGCTTTCTTT.

This chain uses TRBV13 with TRBJ2-7, with a possible D match to TRBD1 (6 bases). The CDR3 is 12 residues long. Germline CDR1 and CDR2: PRHDT and FYEKMQ (reference sequence). Trimming took 4 bases from V and 5 from J, leaving 9 bases between them. The CDR3 DNA is TGTGCCAGCAGCTGGGGGCAGGACGAGCAGTACTTC. Translated: CASSWGQDEQYF.

This sequence joins TRBV6-5 and TRBJ2-5; tentative D call: TRBD1 (6 bases). The V gene's germline CDR1 is MNHEY and CDR2 SVGAGI. Trimming pared 3 bases from V and 4 bases from J, leaving 9 bases between. This CDR3 is built from 13 residues. CDR3 coding DNA: TGTGCCAGCAGTTATGGGGGCCTAGAGACCCAGTACTTC. Translated, it gives CASSYGGLETQYF.

The gene calls are TRBV6-5 and TRBJ2-7; TRBD2 aligns across 10 bases. Unmatched junction bases numbered 1, after V lost 7 bases and J lost 4 bases. This CDR3 region has 12 residues. Germline V gives CDR1 MNHEY, CDR2 SVGAGI. Written as DNA, the CDR3 is TGTGCCAGCATTAGCGGGAGGTACGAGCAGTACTTC. This gives the protein CASISGRYEQYF.

The V and J genes are TRBV28 and TRBJ1-1, with TRBD1 as a possible D gene (5 bases). Germline CDR1 reads MDHEN; CDR2 reads SYDVKM. The CDR3 loop spans 14 amino acids. V was pared by 2 bases and J by 7 bases, with 14 bases between. The chain's CDR3 is CASSLGGEVVEAFF. The DNA for the CDR3 is TGTGCCAGCAGTTTAGGGGGGGAAGTGGTTGAAGCTTTCTTT.

The J gene is TRBJ2-3, the V gene TRBV9, with D perhaps TRBD2 (5 bases). The CDR3 has 15 amino acids. Per germline, CDR1 SGDLS and CDR2 YYNGEE. The V end lost 2 bases, the J end lost 2 bases, and 12 bases lay between the germline ends. The CDR3 region has the DNA TGTGCCAGCAGCGTGGGAGCGCGAACCACAGATACGCAGTATTTT. As protein: CASSVGARTTDTQYF. The full variable domain, its missing parts supplied by reference TRBV9 and TRBJ2-3, is DSGVTQTPKHLITATGQRVTLRCSPRSGDLSVYWYQQSLDQGLQFLIQYYNGEERAKGNILERFSAQQFPDLHSELNLSSLELGDSALYFCASSVGARTTDTQYFGPGTRLTVL.